A single T cell receptor beta chain is shown here with its context. Its target is unknown. This entry belongs to a study of T cells after yellow fever vaccination. Study-wide results and limits: The CD4 and CD8 compartments had a small share of their clonotypes in common.

Researchers made TCR cDNA using 5'RACE template switching, and this step added a universal primer site and UMIs. TCRdb reprocessed the 5' RACE reads via MiXCR and lists one record per CDR3 protein. The data contain 400,000 or so distinct CDR3 sequences, about 17% of them seen just once; the ten biggest clones take up over 15%. The sequencing used PBMCs, collected before the yellow fever booster vaccination. The receptor comes from a man aged 18 to 30 who received the YFV17D yellow fever vaccine.

The CDR3 protein is CASSQDWQATNEKLFF. The CDR3 nucleotides read TGTGCCAGCAGCCAAGACTGGCAGGCAACTAATGAAAAACTGTTTTTT. This chain uses TRBV4-2 with TRBJ1-4; the D is unclear. CDR1 is LGHNA, CDR2 YNFKEQ, per germline. The CDR3 contains 16 residues. V was pared by 0 bases and J by 0 bases, with 8 bases between.